This TCR beta chain was obtained from a study of blood T cell repertoires in COVID-19. V was clipped by 6 bases and J by 6 bases; unmatched bases: 10. This CDR3 has 15 amino acids. Germline V gene data show CDR1 as SNHLY and CDR2 as FYNNEI. Donors of Cohort 3 who recovered were those that had two negative PCRs, clearance, or symptom resolution. Repertoires were generated with immunoSEQ multiplex PCR, while TCRdb's copy carries only in-frame clones and drops some. The sample includes about 310,000 clones, around 91% of them seen just once. This receptor was identified in a middle-aged woman who had recovered from COVID-19. Sequencing input: PBMCs or T cells enriched from blood (not recorded which). The V call is TRBV2, the J call TRBJ1-5, with 8 nucleotides matching TRBD1. The CDR3 loop is CASSYDRGGRQPQHF. The CDR3 DNA is TGTGCCAGCAGCTATGACAGGGGTGGGCGTCAGCCCCAGCATTTT.